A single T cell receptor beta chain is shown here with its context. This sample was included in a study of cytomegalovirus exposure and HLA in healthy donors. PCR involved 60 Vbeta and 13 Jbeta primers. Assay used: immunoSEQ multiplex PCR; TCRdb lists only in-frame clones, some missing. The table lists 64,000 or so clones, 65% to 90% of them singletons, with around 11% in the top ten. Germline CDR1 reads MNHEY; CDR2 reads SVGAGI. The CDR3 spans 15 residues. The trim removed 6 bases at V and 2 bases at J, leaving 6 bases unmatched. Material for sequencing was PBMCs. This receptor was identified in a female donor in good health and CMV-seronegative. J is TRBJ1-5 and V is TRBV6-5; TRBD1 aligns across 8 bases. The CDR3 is CASRLDRDRNQPQHF. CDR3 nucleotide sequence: TGTGCCAGCAGGTTGGACAGGGATCGCAATCAGCCCCAGCATTTT.